This TCR beta chain was found in a study of cytomegalovirus exposure and HLA in healthy donors. General study points: Specific recognition of CMV antigens was confirmed in vitro for a few chains (all CMV-associated).

Looked up from germline, CDR1 is MDHEN and CDR2 is SYDVKM. This CDR3 region has 15 residues. Trimming pared 5 bases from V and 0 bases from J, leaving 11 bases between. 13 Jbeta primers and 60 Vbeta primers were used for the PCR. Assay used: immunoSEQ multiplex PCR; TCRdb lists only in-frame clones, some missing. This sample carries roughly 120,000 clones, with 6.8% going to the ten biggest clones. Remarks on this clone: Its target is unknown.

Sequencing input: PBMCs. The receptor was derived from a man aged 35 to 55 in good health and CMV-seropositive. V gene TRBV28 combines with J gene TRBJ2-1, with D perhaps matching TRBD2 (6 bases). The CDR3: CASSHRESSYNEQFF. The CDR3 DNA is TGTGCCAGCAGTCATCGGGAGAGCTCCTACAATGAGCAGTTCTTC.